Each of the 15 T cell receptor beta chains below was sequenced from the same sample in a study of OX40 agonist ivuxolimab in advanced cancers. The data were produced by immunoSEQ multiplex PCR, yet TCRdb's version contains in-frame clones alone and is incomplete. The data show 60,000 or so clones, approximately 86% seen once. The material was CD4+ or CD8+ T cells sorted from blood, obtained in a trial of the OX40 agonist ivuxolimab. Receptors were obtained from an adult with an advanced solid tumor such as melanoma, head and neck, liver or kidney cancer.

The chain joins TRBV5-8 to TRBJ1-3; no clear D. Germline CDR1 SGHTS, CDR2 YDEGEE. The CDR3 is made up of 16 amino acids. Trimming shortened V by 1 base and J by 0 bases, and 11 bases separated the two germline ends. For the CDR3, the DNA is TGTGCCAGCAGCTTGCTTGGCAGGAGCTCTGGAAACACCATATATTTT. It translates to CASSLLGRSSGNTIYF.

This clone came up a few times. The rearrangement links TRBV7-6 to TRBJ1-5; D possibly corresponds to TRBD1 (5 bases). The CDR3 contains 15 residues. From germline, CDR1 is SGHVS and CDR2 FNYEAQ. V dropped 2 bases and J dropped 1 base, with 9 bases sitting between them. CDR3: CASSLRQGSNQPQHF. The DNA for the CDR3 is TGTGCCAGCAGCTTAAGGCAGGGAAGCAATCAGCCCCAGCATTTT.

As DNA, the CDR3 is TGTGCCACCAGCAGGGGACTAGCGGGAGCAGGAGATACGCAGTATTTT. It is translated as CATSRGLAGAGDTQYF. The V gene is TRBV15, the J gene TRBJ2-3; 14 positions agree with TRBD2. The V gene end was trimmed by 3 bases and the J gene end by 5 bases; junction bases not matched to a gene: 4. This CDR3 has 16 amino acids. Germline V gene sequence: CDR1 LNHNV, CDR2 YYDKDF (reference sequence).

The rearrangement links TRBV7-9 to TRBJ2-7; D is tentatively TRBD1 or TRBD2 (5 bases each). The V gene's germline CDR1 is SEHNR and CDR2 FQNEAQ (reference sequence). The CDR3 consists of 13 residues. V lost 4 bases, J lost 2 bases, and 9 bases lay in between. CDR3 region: CASSSGRAYEQYF. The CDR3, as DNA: TGTGCCAGCAGCTCGGGACGGGCCTACGAGCAGTACTTC.

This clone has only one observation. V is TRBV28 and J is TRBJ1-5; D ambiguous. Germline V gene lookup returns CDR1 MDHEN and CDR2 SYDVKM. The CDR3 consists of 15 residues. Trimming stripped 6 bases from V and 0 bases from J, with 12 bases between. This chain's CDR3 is CASSPSGVSNQPQHF. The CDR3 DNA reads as TGTGCCAGCAGCCCCTCTGGGGTTAGCAATCAGCCCCAGCATTTT.

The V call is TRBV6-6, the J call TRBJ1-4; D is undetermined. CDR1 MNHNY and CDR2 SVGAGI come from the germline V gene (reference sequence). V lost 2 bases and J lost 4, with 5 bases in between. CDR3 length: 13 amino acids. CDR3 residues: CASSYQFNEKLFF. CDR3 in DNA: TGTGCCAGCAGTTACCAGTTTAATGAAAAACTGTTTTTT.

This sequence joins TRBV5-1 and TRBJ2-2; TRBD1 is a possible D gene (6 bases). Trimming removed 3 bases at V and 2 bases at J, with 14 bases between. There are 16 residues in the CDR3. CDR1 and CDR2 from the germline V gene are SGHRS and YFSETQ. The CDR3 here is CASSSDDRRNTGELFF. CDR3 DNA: TGCGCCAGCAGCTCTGACGACAGGCGAAACACCGGGGAGCTGTTTTTT.

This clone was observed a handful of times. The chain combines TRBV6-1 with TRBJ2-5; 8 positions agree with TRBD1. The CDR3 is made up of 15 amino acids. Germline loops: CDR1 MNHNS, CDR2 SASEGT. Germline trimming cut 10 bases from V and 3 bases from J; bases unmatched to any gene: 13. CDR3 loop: CATRDRHKGKETQYF. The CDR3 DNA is TGTGCCACCAGGGACAGGCACAAGGGGAAAGAGACCCAGTACTTC.

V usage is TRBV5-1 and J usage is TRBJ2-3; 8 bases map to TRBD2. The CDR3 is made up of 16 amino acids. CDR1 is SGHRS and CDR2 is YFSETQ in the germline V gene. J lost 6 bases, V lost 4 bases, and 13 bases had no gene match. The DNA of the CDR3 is TGCGCCAGCAGCACCGGATTGACGGGAGGGACGGATACGCAGTATTTT. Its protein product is CASSTGLTGGTDTQYF. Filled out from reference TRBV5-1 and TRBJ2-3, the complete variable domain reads KAGVTQTPRYLIKTRGQQVTLSCSPISGHRSVSWYQQTPGQGLQFLFEYFSETQRNKGNFPGRFSGRQFSNSRSEMNVSTLELGDSALYLCASSTGLTGGTDTQYFGPGTRLTVL.

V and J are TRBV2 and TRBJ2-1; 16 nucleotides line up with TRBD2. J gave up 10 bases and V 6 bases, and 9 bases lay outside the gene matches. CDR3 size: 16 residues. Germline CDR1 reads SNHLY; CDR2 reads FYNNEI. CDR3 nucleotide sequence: TGTGCCAGCAGGACCGGGACTAGCGGGAGGGCTGGCGAGCAGTTCTTC. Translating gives CASRTGTSGRAGEQFF.

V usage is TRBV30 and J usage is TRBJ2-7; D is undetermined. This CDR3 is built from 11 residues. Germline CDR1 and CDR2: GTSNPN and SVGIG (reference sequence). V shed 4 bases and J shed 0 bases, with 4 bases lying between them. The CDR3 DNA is TGTGCCTGGAAGAGCTCCTACGAGCAGTACTTC. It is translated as CAWKSSYEQYF.

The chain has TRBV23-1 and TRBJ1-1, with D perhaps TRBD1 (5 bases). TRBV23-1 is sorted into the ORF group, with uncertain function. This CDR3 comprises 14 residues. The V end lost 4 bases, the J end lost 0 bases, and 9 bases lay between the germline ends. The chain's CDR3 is CASSREGVNTEAFF. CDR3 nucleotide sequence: TGCGCCAGCAGTCGGGAAGGGGTGAACACTGAAGCTTTCTTT.

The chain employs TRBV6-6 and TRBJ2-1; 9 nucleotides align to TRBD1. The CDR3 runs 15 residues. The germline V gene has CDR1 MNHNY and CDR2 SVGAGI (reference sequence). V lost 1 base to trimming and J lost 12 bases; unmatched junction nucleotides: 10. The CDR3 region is CASSYWNGQGFPQFF. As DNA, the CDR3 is TGTGCCAGCAGTTACTGGAACGGACAGGGGTTTCCGCAGTTCTTC.

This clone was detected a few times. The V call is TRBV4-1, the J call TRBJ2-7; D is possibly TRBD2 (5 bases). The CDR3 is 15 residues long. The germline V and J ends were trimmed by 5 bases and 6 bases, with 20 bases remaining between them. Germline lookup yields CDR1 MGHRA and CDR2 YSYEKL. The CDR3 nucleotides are TGCGCCAGCAGCTCTCCGGCCGGGAAACGTCTCGAGCAGTACTTC. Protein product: CASSSPAGKRLEQYF.

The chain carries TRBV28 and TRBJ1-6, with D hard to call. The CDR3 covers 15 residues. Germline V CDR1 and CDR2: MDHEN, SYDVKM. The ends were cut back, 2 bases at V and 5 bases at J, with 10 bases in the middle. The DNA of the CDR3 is TGTGCCAGCAGTTTAGGTCTGGGAAATAATTCACCCCTCCACTTT. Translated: CASSLGLGNNSPLHF.